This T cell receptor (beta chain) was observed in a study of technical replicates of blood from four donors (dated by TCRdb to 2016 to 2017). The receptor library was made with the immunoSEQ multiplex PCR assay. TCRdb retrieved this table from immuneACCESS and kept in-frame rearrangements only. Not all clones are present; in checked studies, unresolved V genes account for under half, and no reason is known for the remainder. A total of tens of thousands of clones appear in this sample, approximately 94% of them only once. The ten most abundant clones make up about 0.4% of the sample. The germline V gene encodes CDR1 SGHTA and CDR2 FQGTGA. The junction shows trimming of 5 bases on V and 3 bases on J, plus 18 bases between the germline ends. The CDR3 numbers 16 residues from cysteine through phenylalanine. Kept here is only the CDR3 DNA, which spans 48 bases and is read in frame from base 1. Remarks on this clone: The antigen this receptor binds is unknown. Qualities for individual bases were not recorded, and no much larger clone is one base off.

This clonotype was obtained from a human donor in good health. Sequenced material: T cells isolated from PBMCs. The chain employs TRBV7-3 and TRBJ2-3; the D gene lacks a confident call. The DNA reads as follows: TGTGCCAGCAGCCAATCAGTTGTCAGAACGACAGATACGCAGTATTTT. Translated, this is CASSQSVVRTTDTQYF. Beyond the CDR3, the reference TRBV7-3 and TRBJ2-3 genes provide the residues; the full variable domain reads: GAGVSQTPSNKVTEKGKYVELRCDPISGHTALYWYRQSLGQGPEFLIYFQGTGAADDSGLPNDRFFAVRPEGSVSTLKIQRTERGDSAVYLCASSQSVVRTTDTQYFGPGTRLTVL.